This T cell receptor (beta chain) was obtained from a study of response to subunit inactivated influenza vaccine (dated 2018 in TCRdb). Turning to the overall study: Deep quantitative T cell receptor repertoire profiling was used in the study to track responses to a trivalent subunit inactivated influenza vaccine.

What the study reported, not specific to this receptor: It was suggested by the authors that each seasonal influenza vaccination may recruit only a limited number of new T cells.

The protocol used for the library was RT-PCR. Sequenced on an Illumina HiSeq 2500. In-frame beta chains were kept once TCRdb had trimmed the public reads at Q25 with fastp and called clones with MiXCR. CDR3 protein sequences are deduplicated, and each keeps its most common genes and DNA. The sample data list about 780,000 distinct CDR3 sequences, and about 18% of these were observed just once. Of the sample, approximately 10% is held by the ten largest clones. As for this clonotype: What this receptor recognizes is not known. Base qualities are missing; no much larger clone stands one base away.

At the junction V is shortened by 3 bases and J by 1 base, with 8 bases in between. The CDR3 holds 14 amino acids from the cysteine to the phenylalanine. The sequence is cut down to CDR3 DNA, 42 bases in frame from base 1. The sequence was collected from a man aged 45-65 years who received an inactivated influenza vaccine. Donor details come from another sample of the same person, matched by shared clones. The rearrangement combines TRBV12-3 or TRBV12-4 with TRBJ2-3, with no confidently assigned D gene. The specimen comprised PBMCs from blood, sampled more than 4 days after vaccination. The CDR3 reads CASSFVSGTDTQYF. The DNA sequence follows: TGTGCCAGCAGTTTTGTAAGCGGCACAGATACGCAGTATTTT.